This TCR beta chain stems from a study of blood T cell repertoires in COVID-19. Study-wide context: Donors in the United States, Italy and Spain gave samples during acute or convalescent COVID-19. Nucleic acid was either cDNA or gDNA, and it came from T cells, B-cell-depleted T cells, or PBMCs.

In the source study's methods: Researchers report that nucleated cell counts were estimated from reference gene primer amplification. TCRdb keeps only in-frame clones here, not all; method: immunoSEQ multiplex PCR. V and J calls and clone size are as listed in that table; D and trimming were resolved from the DNA. Altogether around 150,000 clones are present, roughly 87% being singletons, with the ten largest covering about 4.1%. V trimming: 6 bases; J trimming: 3 bases; junction bases outside the gene matches: 3. Germline assignment: CDR1 ENHRY and CDR2 SYGVKD. The CDR3 covers 14 residues. The chain recombines TRBV10-3 with TRBJ1-2, with 11 bases that match TRBD1. The receptor was derived from a woman aged 60-75 years with active or convalescent COVID-19. The source material was peripheral blood. CDR3 nucleotides: TGTGCCATCAGGCGGACAGGGGGCGACTATGGCTACACCTTC. It specifies CAIRRTGGDYGYTF.